This TCR beta chain was recorded in a study of T cells in Graves' hyperthyroidism and ophthalmopathy. The CDR3 runs 16 residues. Germline assignment: CDR1 DFQATT and CDR2 SNEGSKA (reference sequence). The CDR3 regions of TCR beta were amplified from RNA transcripts. The study used the HTBI primer set for a first-round RT-PCR of the TCR CDR3. Using its own MiXCR run on the multiplex PCR reads, TCRdb lists one record per CDR3 protein. The sample lists about 560,000 distinct CDR3 sequences, 16% occurring once. About this clonotype: This could be a read error, since a much larger clone is one nucleotide away.

The receptor's source is a young woman with Graves' hyperthyroidism. The V and J genes are TRBV20-1 and TRBJ2-7, with 11 bases lining up with TRBD2. The sequencing input was blood. CDR3: CGATVAGGGTGYEQYF. In DNA, the CDR3 is TGCGGTGCTACCGTAGCGGGAGGGGGGACCGGGTACGAGCAGTACTTC.